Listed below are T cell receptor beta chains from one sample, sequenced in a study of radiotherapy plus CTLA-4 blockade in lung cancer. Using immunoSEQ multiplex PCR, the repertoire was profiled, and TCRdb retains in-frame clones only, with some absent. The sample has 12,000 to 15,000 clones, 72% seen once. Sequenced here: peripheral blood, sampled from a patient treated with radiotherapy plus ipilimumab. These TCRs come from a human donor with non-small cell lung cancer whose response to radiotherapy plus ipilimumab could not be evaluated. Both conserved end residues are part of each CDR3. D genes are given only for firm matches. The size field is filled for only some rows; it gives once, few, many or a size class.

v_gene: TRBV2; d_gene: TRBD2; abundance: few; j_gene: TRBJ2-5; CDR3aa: CASNLRGGTSQETQYF; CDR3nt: TGTGCCAGCAATCTCCGGGGGGGCACCTCGCAAGAGACCCAGTACTTC
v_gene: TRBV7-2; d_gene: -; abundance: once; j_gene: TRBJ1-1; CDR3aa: CASSGGGPPRAFF; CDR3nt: TGTGCCAGCAGCGGGGGAGGCCCGCCTAGGGCTTTCTTT
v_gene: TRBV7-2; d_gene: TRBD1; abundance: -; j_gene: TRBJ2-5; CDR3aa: CASSLSEGADQETQYF; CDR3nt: TGTGCCAGCAGCTTAAGTGAGGGGGCCGACCAAGAGACCCAGTACTTC
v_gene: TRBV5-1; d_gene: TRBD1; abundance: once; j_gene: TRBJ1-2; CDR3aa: CASSLRQGRGYGYTF; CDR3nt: TGCGCCAGCAGCTTACGACAGGGCCGGGGCTATGGCTACACCTTC
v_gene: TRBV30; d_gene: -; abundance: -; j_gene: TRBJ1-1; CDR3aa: CAWSVARANAEAFF; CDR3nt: TGTGCCTGGAGTGTGGCCAGGGCTAACGCTGAAGCTTTCTTT
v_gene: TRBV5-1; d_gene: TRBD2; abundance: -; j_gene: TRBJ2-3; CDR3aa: CASREAGLETDTQYF; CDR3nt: TGCGCCAGCAGAGAAGCGGGGCTAGAAACAGATACGCAGTATTTT
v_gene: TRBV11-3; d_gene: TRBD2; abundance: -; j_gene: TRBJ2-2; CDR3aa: CASSSRVAGTGELFF; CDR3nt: TGTGCCAGCAGCTCGAGGGTAGCGGGGACCGGGGAGCTGTTTTTT
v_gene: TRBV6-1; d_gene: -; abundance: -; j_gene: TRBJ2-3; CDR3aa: CASSRGGTSTDTQYF; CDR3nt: TGTGCCAGCAGTAGGGGGGGGACGAGCACAGATACGCAGTATTTT
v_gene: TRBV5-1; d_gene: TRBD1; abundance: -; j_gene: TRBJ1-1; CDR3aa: CASSLGGQSKAFF; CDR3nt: TGCGCCAGCAGCTTGGGGGGACAGTCCAAAGCTTTCTTT
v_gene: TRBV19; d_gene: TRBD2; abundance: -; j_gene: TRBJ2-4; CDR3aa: CASSISGRQGMALKNIQYF; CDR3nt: TGTGCCAGTAGTATTAGCGGGAGACAGGGTATGGCCCTGAAAAACATTCAGTACTTC
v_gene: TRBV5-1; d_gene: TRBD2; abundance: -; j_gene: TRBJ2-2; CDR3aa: CASSFAGGNTGELFF; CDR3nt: TGCGCCAGCAGTTTCGCGGGAGGGAACACCGGGGAGCTGTTTTTT
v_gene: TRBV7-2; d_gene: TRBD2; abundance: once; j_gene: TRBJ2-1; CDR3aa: CASSSTSGQYNEQFF; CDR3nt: TGTGCCAGCAGCTCGACTAGCGGGCAGTACAATGAGCAGTTCTTC
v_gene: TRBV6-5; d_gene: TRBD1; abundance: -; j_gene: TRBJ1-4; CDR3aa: CASSRSRTGREKLFF; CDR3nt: TGTGCCAGCAGCCGCTCGAGGACAGGGAGGGAAAAACTGTTTTTT
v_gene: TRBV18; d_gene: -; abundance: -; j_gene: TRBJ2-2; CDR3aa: CASSPPRRSTGELFF; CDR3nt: TGTGCCAGCTCACCACCGAGGCGGAGCACCGGGGAGCTGTTTTTT
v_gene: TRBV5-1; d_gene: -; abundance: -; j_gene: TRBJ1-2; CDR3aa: CASSRVPGQTTPDYGYTF; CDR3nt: TGCGCCAGCAGCCGAGTTCCGGGACAAACGACGCCAGACTATGGCTACACCTTC
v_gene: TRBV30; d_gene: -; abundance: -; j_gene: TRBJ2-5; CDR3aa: CAWSQLTGSRETQYF; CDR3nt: TGTGCCTGGAGTCAACTAACAGGGTCTCGGGAGACCCAGTACTTC
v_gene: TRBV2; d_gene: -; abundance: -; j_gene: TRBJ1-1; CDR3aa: CASRYQANTEAFF; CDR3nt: TGTGCCAGCCGTTATCAGGCGAACACTGAAGCTTTCTTT
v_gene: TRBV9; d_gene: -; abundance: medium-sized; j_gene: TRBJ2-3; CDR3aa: CASSTLGGHGTDTQYF; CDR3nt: TGTGCCAGCAGCACTCTCGGCGGACACGGCACAGATACGCAGTATTTT